The 18 T cell receptor beta chains below come from one sample, sequenced in a study of T cell responses to AZD1222 COVID-19 vaccine. Assay: immunoSEQ multiplex PCR; the TCRdb copy retains only in-frame clones and omits some. The data contain some 99,000 clones, 84% of them seen just once; the ten biggest clones take up approximately 15%. The starting material was peripheral blood, obtained 28 days after the second AZD1222 dose. The receptors derive from an adult who received the AZD1222 COVID-19 vaccine.

V usage is TRBV6-6 and J usage is TRBJ2-7, with D perhaps TRBD2 (7 bases). Germline loops: CDR1 MNHNY, CDR2 SVGAGI (reference sequence). V lost 2 bases and J lost 3, with 11 bases in between. The CDR3 loop spans 14 amino acids. The CDR3 is CASSYRGANYEQYF. The CDR3 DNA follows: TGTGCCAGCAGTTACCGGGGGGCGAACTACGAGCAGTACTTC.

This rearrangement joins TRBV2 to TRBJ1-2; D is uncertain. Germline V CDR1 and CDR2: SNHLY, FYNNEI. Trimming removed 1 base from V and 5 bases from J, with 2 bases in between. This CDR3 contains 11 residues. The CDR3, as DNA: TGTGCCAGCAGTGAAGGGTATGGCTACACCTTC. Translation gives CASSEGYGYTF.

The chain uses TRBV19 and TRBJ1-6; D is unclear. V gave up 7 bases and J gave up 9 bases, with 16 bases separating them. Germline CDR1 LNHDA, CDR2 SQIVND (reference sequence). The CDR3 spans 14 residues. The CDR3: CASTIMGGSSPLHF. The CDR3 nucleotides read TGTGCCAGTACCATTATGGGAGGGAGTTCACCCCTCCACTTT. Filled out from reference TRBV19 and TRBJ1-6, the complete variable domain reads DGGITQSPKYLFRKEGQNVTLSCEQNLNHDAMYWYRQDPGQGLRLIYYSQIVNDFQKGDIAEGYSVSREKKESFPLTVTSAQKNPTAFYLCASTIMGGSSPLHFGNGTRLTVT.

The chain couples TRBV6-5 to TRBJ1-1; D call uncertain. CDR1 MNHEY and CDR2 SVGAGI come from the germline V gene. The CDR3 length is 14 residues. Trimming removed 8 bases from V and 1 base from J, with 14 bases in between. The CDR3 is CASHKIIKNTEAFF. In nucleotides, the CDR3 is TGTGCCAGCCATAAGATAATTAAGAACACTGAAGCTTTCTTT.

This rearrangement joins TRBV7-9 to TRBJ2-7, with D possibly being TRBD2 (6 bases). The CDR3 runs to 14 residues. Germline loops: CDR1 SEHNR, CDR2 FQNEAQ (reference sequence). Trimming took off 3 bases at V and 3 bases at J, with 12 bases between the two ends. The CDR3 DNA is TGTGCCAGCAGCTTTAGCGGCCGAGGCTACGAGCAGTACTTC. This translates into CASSFSGRGYEQYF.

The rearrangement links TRBV29-1 to TRBJ1-1; D call uncertain. CDR3 length equals 10 residues. Deletions cut 6 bases from V and 7 bases from J, with 9 bases between. In germline, CDR1 is SQVTM, CDR2 ANQGSEA. CDR3 in DNA: TGCAGCGTCGGGTACGGTGAAGCTTTCTTT. Protein product: CSVGYGEAFF.

The chain has TRBV7-6 and TRBJ2-5; 8 positions match TRBD2. Looked up from germline, CDR1 is SGHVS and CDR2 is FNYEAQ. The CDR3 contains 15 residues. V dropped 7 bases and J dropped 5; count of bases not matched to a gene: 12. The CDR3 loop is CASTSRTSFHETQYF. DNA of the CDR3: TGTGCCAGCACCTCACGGACTAGCTTCCACGAGACCCAGTACTTC.

This chain links TRBV2 with TRBJ2-7; D perhaps matches TRBD2 (6 bases). Trimming removed 6 bases from V and 1 base from J, with 16 bases in between. This CDR3 is 15 amino acids long. Germline CDR1 is SNHLY and CDR2 is FYNNEI. CDR3 DNA sequence: TGTGCCAGCAGAGAAACGGGGGTAATGTCCTACGAGCAGTACTTC. This translates into CASRETGVMSYEQYF.

This chain uses TRBV5-6 with TRBJ1-1, with 9 bases fitting TRBD1. Germline V CDR1 and CDR2: SGHDT, YYEEEE. V was clipped by 0 bases and J by 0 bases; unmatched bases: 9. The CDR3 runs 18 residues. Here the CDR3 DNA reads TGTGCCAGCAGCTTGGATCTCGTCGGGACAGGGTTGAACACTGAAGCTTTCTTT. This encodes CASSLDLVGTGLNTEAFF.

The rearrangement joins TRBV5-1 to TRBJ2-3, with D perhaps matching TRBD1 or TRBD2 (6 bases each). The CDR3 length is 15 residues. Germline assignment: CDR1 SGHRS and CDR2 YFSETQ. V was pared by 4 bases and J by 6 bases, with 18 bases between. This CDR3 is CASSEGRPGADTQYF. The CDR3 DNA is TGCGCCAGCAGCGAGGGGCGTCCGGGGGCGGATACGCAGTATTTT.

The chain links TRBV9 to TRBJ2-2; D unclear. Germline CDR1 is SGDLS and CDR2 is YYNGEE. V lost 0 bases, J lost 5 bases, and 14 bases lay in between. The CDR3 sequence is 16 residues long. The CDR3 coding sequence is TGTGCCAGCAGCGTAGCGGATACAGTCCGGACCGGGGAGCTGTTTTTT. This encodes CASSVADTVRTGELFF.

The V call is TRBV28, the J call TRBJ1-5; 7 nucleotides line up with TRBD1. Germline assignment: CDR1 MDHEN and CDR2 SYDVKM. The trim removed 5 bases at V and 7 bases at J, leaving 8 bases unmatched. This CDR3 is 14 amino acids long. The DNA for the CDR3 is TGTGCCAGCAGTCCGACAGGGAAACGCCAGCCCCAGCATTTT. As protein: CASSPTGKRQPQHF.

This chain joins TRBV19 and TRBJ1-2, with 7 bases matching TRBD1. Germline loops: CDR1 LNHDA, CDR2 SQIVND (reference sequence). After removal of 5 bases from V and 2 bases from J, the junction contained 5 bases not matched to a gene. The CDR3 sequence is 14 residues long. The CDR3 reads CASSLTGTNYGYTF. CDR3 sequence (DNA): TGTGCCAGTAGTCTGACAGGGACCAACTATGGCTACACCTTC.

This rearrangement joins TRBV6-6 to TRBJ1-2; a possible D gene is TRBD1 (5 bases). Per the germline V gene, CDR1 is MNHNY and CDR2 is SVGAGI (reference sequence). V lost 6 bases, J lost 4 bases, and 15 bases lay in between. The CDR3 length is 14 residues. The CDR3 protein is CASSARQSSYGYTF. For the CDR3, the DNA is TGTGCCAGCAGCGCCCGACAGTCGAGCTATGGCTACACCTTC.

The rearrangement uses TRBV6-1 and TRBJ2-7, with D hard to call. V lost 3 bases to trimming and J lost 1 base, with 7 bases between them. CDR1 and CDR2 (germline): MNHNS, SASEGT. The CDR3 has 13 residues. The CDR3 coding sequence is TGTGCCAGCAGTGATCACAATTCCTACGAGCAGTACTTC. It specifies CASSDHNSYEQYF.

The chain carries TRBV6-5 and TRBJ1-3; 7 bases match TRBD1. The CDR3 covers 14 residues. Germline loops: CDR1 MNHEY, CDR2 SVGAGI. V shed 11 bases and J 8 bases; nucleotides not matched to a gene: 15. This CDR3 is CAGSLSGGVDTIYF. DNA for the CDR3: TGTGCCGGCTCACTTTCAGGGGGAGTAGACACCATATATTTT.

The chain employs TRBV6-5 and TRBJ1-2; perhaps TRBD1 as D (5 bases). Germline lookup yields CDR1 MNHEY and CDR2 SVGAGI. The ends were cut back, 7 bases at V and 4 bases at J, with 10 bases in the middle. This CDR3 is 12 amino acids long. The CDR3, as DNA: TGTGCCAGCAAGGGACGGATCTATGGCTACACCTTC. It encodes CASKGRIYGYTF.

The chain carries TRBV6-5 and TRBJ2-3; D not resolved. Trimming removed 9 bases from V and 2 bases from J, with 12 bases in between. The CDR3 runs to 13 residues. The germline V gene encodes CDR1 MNHEY and CDR2 SVGAGI. The CDR3 DNA sequence: TGTGCCAGTAGGTCTTACCCCACAGATACGCAGTATTTT. Protein product: CASRSYPTDTQYF.